The 14 T cell receptor beta chains below all came from one sample that was sequenced in a study of blood T cell repertoires in COVID-19 (dated by TCRdb to 2018 to 2021). The receptor library was made with the immunoSEQ multiplex PCR assay. The table comes from immuneACCESS by way of TCRdb, which keeps in-frame sequences with V and J called. Part of the clones is missing from these tables; in studies checked, under half for an unresolved V gene and the rest for unknown reasons. This sample gives over 150,000 clones in total; approximately 80% of them show up just once. Clones ranked in the top ten supply approximately 8.1% of the sample. Sequenced sample: peripheral blood. The receptor source for this set is an elderly woman with COVID-19, enrolled during active disease.

The chain recombines TRBV6-2 or TRBV6-3 with TRBJ1-3; 9 nucleotides match TRBD1. The V segment lost 5 bases and the J segment 7 bases; nucleotides outside the gene matches: 9. Germline V gene data show CDR1 as MNHEY and CDR2 as SVGEGT. This CDR3 has 15 residues. This chain's CDR3 is CASSRPGTGINTIYF. The CDR3 coding sequence is TGTGCCAGCAGTCGTCCCGGGACAGGGATCAACACCATATATTTT.

In its sample, this clone was seen once. J is TRBJ2-3 and V is TRBV18; no definite D call. Trimming left V 3 bases short and J 0 bases short, with 10 bases between. Germline V gene sequence: CDR1 KGHSH, CDR2 LQKENI. The length of the CDR3 is 15 residues. The CDR3 nucleotides read TGTGCCAGCTCACCTATACCAGAAAGCACAGATACGCAGTATTTT. Translating gives CASSPIPESTDTQYF.

The chain joins TRBV24-1 to TRBJ2-3, with 7 bases identical to TRBD2. Trimming took 2 bases from V and 2 from J; bases not matched to a gene: 6. The CDR3 is 16 amino acids. Germline CDR1 and CDR2: KGHDR and SFDVKD. The CDR3 DNA is TGTGCCACCAGTGATTCGGGCGGGAGCTACACAGATACGCAGTATTTT. Amino acid sequence: CATSDSGGSYTDTQYF.

The rearrangement joins TRBV3-1 (or the pseudogene TRBV3-2) to TRBJ1-1, with no clear D. Looked up from germline, CDR1 is LGHDT and CDR2 is YNNKEL (reference sequence). CDR3 size: 13 residues. V was trimmed by 4 bases and J by 1 base, leaving 7 bases between them. CDR3 sequence: CASSRARNTEAFF. CDR3 DNA: TGTGCCAGCAGCCGGGCCAGGAACACTGAAGCTTTCTTT.

The chain combines TRBV5-1 with TRBJ2-3, with 9 bases identical to TRBD2. The CDR3 has 15 residues. J was trimmed by 6 bases and V by 0 bases; bases with no gene match: 5. CDR1 SGHRS and CDR2 YFSETQ come from the germline V gene. DNA of the CDR3: TGCGCCAGCAGCTTGGCCTTAGCGGGAGTGGATACGCAGTATTTT. Translated: CASSLALAGVDTQYF.

The chain has TRBV7-6 and TRBJ2-2; 10 bases align to TRBD2. The CDR3 runs to 17 residues. Per the germline V gene, CDR1 is SGHVS and CDR2 is FNYEAQ. The V segment lost 5 bases and the J segment 1 base; nucleotides outside the gene matches: 7. CDR3 in amino acids: CASSARSSGGNTGELFF. The CDR3, as DNA: TGTGCCAGCAGCGCCCGCTCTAGCGGGGGGAACACCGGGGAGCTGTTTTTT.

V usage is TRBV5-1 and J usage is TRBJ1-2; the D gene is possibly TRBD1 (5 bases). V was cut by 0 bases and J by 7 bases, with 10 bases left in between. This CDR3 contains 13 residues. Germline V gene lookup returns CDR1 SGHRS and CDR2 YFSETQ. The CDR3 region is CASSLGGEAGYTF. CDR3 nucleotides: TGCGCCAGCAGCTTGGGAGGGGAGGCTGGCTACACCTTC.

The sample holds one count of this clone. V gene TRBV3-1 (or the pseudogene TRBV3-2) combines with J gene TRBJ1-2; 10 bases map to TRBD1. The CDR3 has 14 residues. Trimming cost V 4 bases and J 5 bases; bases outside gene matches: 4. Germline V gives CDR1 LGHDT, CDR2 YNNKEL (reference sequence). CDR3 protein: CASSPGTGEYGYTF. The DNA for the CDR3 is TGTGCCAGCAGCCCGGGGACAGGGGAATATGGCTACACCTTC.

The J gene is TRBJ1-2, the V gene TRBV10-3, with TRBD1 matching 8 bases. V shed 5 bases and J 4 bases; nucleotides not matched to a gene: 3. This CDR3 spans 13 amino acids. Germline loops: CDR1 ENHRY, CDR2 SYGVKD. Here the CDR3 DNA reads TGTGCCATCAGTCGGGACAGGTCCTATGGCTACACCTTC. This gives the protein CAISRDRSYGYTF.

This clone occurred a few times. This chain links TRBV3-1 (or the pseudogene TRBV3-2) with TRBJ2-3; D gene ambiguous. The ends were cut back, 4 bases at V and 6 bases at J, with 8 bases in the middle. Germline lookup yields CDR1 LGHDT and CDR2 YNNKEL (reference sequence). CDR3 length: 12 residues. CDR3 in amino acids: CASSPYPDTQYF. The CDR3 DNA reads TGTGCCAGCAGCCCCTACCCGGATACGCAGTATTTT.

The V gene is TRBV5-5, the J gene TRBJ2-7, with D possibly TRBD2 on 6 matching bases. Trimming shortened V by 4 bases and J by 4 bases, and 15 bases separated the two germline ends. Germline values: CDR1 SGHKS, CDR2 YYEKEE (reference sequence). The CDR3 is made up of 14 amino acids. Here the CDR3 DNA reads TGTGCCAGCAGCCCAGCAGGAGGGCCATACGAGCAGTACTTC. It yields the protein CASSPAGGPYEQYF.

The J gene is TRBJ2-2, the V gene TRBV7-2; 10 bases map to TRBD2. Germline lookup yields CDR1 SGHTA and CDR2 FQGNSA. Trimming cost V 4 bases and J 6 bases; bases outside gene matches: 5. The CDR3 has 15 amino acids. CDR3 region: CASSSTSGAPGELFF. The DNA for the CDR3 is TGTGCCAGCAGCTCAACTAGCGGGGCACCCGGGGAGCTGTTTTTT.

This clone was observed a handful of times. The J gene is TRBJ1-1, the V gene TRBV3-1 (or the pseudogene TRBV3-2); TRBD1 might be the D (5 bases). The germline V gene encodes CDR1 LGHDT and CDR2 YNNKEL (reference sequence). The V and J ends lost 2 bases and 1 base respectively, with 8 bases between them. The CDR3 length is 14 residues. Here the CDR3 reads CASSQRTGNTEAFF. As DNA, the CDR3 is TGTGCCAGCAGCCAACGTACAGGGAACACTGAAGCTTTCTTT.

The genes are TRBV27 and TRBJ1-4; D gene uncertain. Looked up from germline, CDR1 is MNHEY and CDR2 is SMNVEV (reference sequence). Trimming removed 3 bases from V and 7 bases from J, with 15 bases in between. CDR3 length equals 15 residues. This chain's CDR3 is CASSFGWAGSEKLFF. The CDR3 DNA reads as TGTGCCAGCAGTTTTGGATGGGCCGGTTCTGAAAAACTGTTTTTT.